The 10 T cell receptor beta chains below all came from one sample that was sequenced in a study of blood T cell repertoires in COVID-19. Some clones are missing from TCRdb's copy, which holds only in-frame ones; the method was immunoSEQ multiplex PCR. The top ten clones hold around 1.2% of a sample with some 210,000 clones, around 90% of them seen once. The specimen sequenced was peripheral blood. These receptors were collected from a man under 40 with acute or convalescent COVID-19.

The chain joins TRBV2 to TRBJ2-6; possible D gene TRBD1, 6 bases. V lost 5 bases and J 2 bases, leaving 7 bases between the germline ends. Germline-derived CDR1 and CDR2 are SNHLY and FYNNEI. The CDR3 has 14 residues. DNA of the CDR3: TGTGCCAGCAGTCGGGACACTGGGGCCAACGTCCTGACTTTC. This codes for CASSRDTGANVLTF.

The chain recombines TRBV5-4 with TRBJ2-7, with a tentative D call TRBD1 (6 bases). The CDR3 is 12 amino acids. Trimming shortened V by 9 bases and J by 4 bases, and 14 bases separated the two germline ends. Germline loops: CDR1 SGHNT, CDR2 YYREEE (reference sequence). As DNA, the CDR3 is TGTGCCACCAAGAACCAGGGGTACGAGCAGTACTTC. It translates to CATKNQGYEQYF.

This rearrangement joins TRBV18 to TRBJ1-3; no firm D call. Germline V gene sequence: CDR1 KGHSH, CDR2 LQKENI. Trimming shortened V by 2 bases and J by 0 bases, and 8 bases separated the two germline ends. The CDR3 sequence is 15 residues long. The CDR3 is CASSPGEVSGNTIYF. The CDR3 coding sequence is TGTGCCAGCTCACCAGGAGAGGTCTCTGGAAACACCATATATTTT.

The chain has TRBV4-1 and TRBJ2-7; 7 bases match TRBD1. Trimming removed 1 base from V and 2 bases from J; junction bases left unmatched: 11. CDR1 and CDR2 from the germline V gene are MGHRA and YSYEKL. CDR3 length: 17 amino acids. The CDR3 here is CASSQGLRQGRPYEQYF. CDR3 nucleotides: TGCGCCAGCAGCCAAGGACTCCGACAGGGAAGGCCCTACGAGCAGTACTTC.

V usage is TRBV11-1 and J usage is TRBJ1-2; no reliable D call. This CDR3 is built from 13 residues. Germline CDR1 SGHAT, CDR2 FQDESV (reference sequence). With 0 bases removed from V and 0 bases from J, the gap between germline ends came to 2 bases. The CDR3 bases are TGTGCCAGCAGCTTAGCTACTAACTATGGCTACACCTTC. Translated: CASSLATNYGYTF.

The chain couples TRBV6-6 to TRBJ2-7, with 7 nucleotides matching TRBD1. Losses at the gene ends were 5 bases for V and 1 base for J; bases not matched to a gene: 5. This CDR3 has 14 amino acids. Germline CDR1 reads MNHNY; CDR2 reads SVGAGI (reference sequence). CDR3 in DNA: TGTGCCAGCAGTACCCGGGACAGTTCCTACGAGCAGTACTTC. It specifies CASSTRDSSYEQYF.

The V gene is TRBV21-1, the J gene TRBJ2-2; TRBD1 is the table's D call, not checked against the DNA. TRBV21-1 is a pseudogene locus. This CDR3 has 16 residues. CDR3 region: CASRQGTRGPSGELFF. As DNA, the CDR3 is TGTGCCAGCAGACAGGGGACCAGGGGGCCCTCCGGGGAGCTGTTTTTT.

The DNA of the CDR3 is TGTGCCAGCAGCGAGGGACTAGCGGGGGGACAAGAGACCCAGTACTTC. It codes for CASSEGLAGGQETQYF. This chain joins TRBV2 and TRBJ2-5; TRBD2 agrees at 15 bases. This CDR3 is built from 16 residues. The V gene end was trimmed by 6 bases and the J gene end by 2 bases; junction bases not matched to a gene: 4. Germline CDR1 reads SNHLY; CDR2 reads FYNNEI.

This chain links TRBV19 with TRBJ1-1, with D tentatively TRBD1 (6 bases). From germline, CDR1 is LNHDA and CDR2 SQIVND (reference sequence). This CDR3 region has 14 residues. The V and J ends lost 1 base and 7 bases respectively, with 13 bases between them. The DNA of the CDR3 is TGTGCCAGTAGTATAGTTCCGGGGGGCCTTGAAGCTTTCTTT. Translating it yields CASSIVPGGLEAFF.

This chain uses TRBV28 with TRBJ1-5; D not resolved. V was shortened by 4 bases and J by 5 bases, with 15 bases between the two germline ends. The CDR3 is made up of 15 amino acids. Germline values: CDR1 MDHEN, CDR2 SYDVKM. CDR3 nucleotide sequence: TGTGCCAGCAGTTCATCCGGGTATGAAGATCAGCCCCAGCATTTT. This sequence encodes CASSSSGYEDQPQHF.